This T cell receptor (beta chain) was sequenced during a study of cytomegalovirus exposure and HLA in healthy donors. The CDR3 length is 16 residues. Germline V lookup: CDR1 SSHAT, CDR2 FNYEAQ (reference sequence). On this clone: At one end, the junction sequence differs from germline, possibly due to a read error.

TCRdb's copy holds only in-frame clones and misses some; the assay was immunoSEQ multiplex PCR. The sample consists of about 200,000 clones, 80% to 90% of them appearing once. Material for sequencing was PBMCs. This clonotype was sampled from a woman between 25 and 40 years old in good health and CMV-seropositive. The chain has TRBV7-7 and TRBJ1-5, with 7 bases identical to TRBD1. CDR3 nucleotides: TGTGCTAGCAGCTTTTTCAGGGGGACTAGCAATCAGCCCCAGCATTTT. Translation: CASSFFRGTSNQPQHF. Full variable domain (missing parts from reference TRBV7-7 and TRBJ1-5): GAGVSQSPRYKVTKRGQDVTLRCDPISSHATLYWYQQALGQGPEFLTYFNYEAQPDKSGLPSDRFSAERPEGSISTLTIQRTEQRDSAMYRCASSFFRGTSNQPQHFGDGTRLSIL.